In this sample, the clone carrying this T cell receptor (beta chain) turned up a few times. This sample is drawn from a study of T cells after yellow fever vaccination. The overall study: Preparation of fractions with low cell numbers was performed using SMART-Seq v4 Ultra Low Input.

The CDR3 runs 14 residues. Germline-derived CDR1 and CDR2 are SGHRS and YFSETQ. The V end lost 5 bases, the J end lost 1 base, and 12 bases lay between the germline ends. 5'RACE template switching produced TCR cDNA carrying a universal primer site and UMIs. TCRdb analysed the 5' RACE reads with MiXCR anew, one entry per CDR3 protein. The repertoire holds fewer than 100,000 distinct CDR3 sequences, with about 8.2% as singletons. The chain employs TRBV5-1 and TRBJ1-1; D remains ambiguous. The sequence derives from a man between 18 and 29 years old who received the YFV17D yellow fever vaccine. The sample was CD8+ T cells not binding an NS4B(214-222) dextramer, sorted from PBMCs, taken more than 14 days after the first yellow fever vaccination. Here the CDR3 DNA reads TGCGCCAGCAGAACTGCACACCAGAACACTGAAGCTTTCTTT. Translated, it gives CASRTAHQNTEAFF.